Reported below is one T cell receptor (beta chain). Its antigen is still unknown. Every CD8+ T cell subset underwent triplicate sorting at some 280,000 cells apiece. The data belong to a study of CXCR3-negative and CXCR3-positive naive CD8 T cells. Regarding the study as a whole: Naive cells that were CXCR3-negative or CXCR3-positive used TRBV-TRBJ genes alike, while memory cells diverged. Naive CXCR3-positive cells had TRB CDR3s more hydrophobic than those of CXCR3-negative naive cells.

With UMI labels, 5' RACE was used to prepare the TRB cDNA libraries. TCRdb re-called the 5' RACE reads and shows each CDR3 protein once, DNA omitted. This sample's table has about 120,000 distinct CDR3 sequences. Per the germline V gene, CDR1 is MNHEY and CDR2 is SMNVEV (reference sequence). CDR3 length: 15 residues. The sequence was collected from a human donor in good health. Some clones in this sample may be carry-over from other donors' samples. The J gene is TRBJ1-3, the V gene TRBV27; TCRdb's assignment of TRBD1 cannot be checked, as there is no DNA. Specimen: naive CXCR3+ CD8+ T cells from blood. Subset described: CD45RO-CCR7+CD27+CD95- naive CD8+ T cells expressing CXCR3 (TNR3+). CDR3: CASSLGPSSGNTIYF.